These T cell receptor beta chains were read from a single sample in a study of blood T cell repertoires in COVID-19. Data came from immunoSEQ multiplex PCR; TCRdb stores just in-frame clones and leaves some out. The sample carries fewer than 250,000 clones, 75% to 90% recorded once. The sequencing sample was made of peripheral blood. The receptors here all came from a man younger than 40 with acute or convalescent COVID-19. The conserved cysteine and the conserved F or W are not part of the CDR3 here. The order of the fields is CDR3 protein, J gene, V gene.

CDR3: AIDRDSRGKGLNTEAF; J: TRBJ1-1; V: TRBV10-3
CDR3: ASSLYRGIYGYT; J: TRBJ1-2; V: TRBV28
CDR3: ASSVGTSANYEQY; J: TRBJ2-7; V: TRBV9
CDR3: ASSLSFGGQNVFGEKLF; J: TRBJ1-4; V: TRBV7-9
CDR3: ASSPPVAGIYGYT; J: TRBJ1-2; V: TRBV18
CDR3: ASSRHRDTFSPF; J: TRBJ1-1; V: TRBV6-2/TRBV6-3
CDR3: ASSSQYGYEQY; J: TRBJ2-7; V: TRBV7-9
CDR3: ASSFDRGRSYT; J: TRBJ1-2; V: TRBV6-5
CDR3: ASSLTGLTSGANVLT; J: TRBJ2-6; V: TRBV5-1
CDR3: ASSLAGVGGTEAF; J: TRBJ1-1; V: TRBV7-3
CDR3: ASSVAGTEFGNTIY; J: TRBJ1-3; V: TRBV6-1
CDR3: ASSSGGGSGYT; J: TRBJ1-2; V: TRBV5-1
CDR3: ASSVDPRSEQF; J: TRBJ2-1; V: TRBV6-4
CDR3: AISRTGGKETQY; J: TRBJ2-5; V: TRBV10-3
CDR3: AGGVRDTEAF; J: TRBJ1-1; V: TRBV6-5
CDR3: ASIQGQGLEEQF; J: TRBJ2-1; V: TRBV6-5
CDR3: ASSLGLAGNADTQY; J: TRBJ2-3; V: TRBV5-1
CDR3: ASSFRAGPNQPQH; J: TRBJ1-5; V: TRBV27
CDR3: ASSLQLARQF; J: TRBJ2-1; V: TRBV28
CDR3: ATTPTGDYNEQF; J: TRBJ2-1; V: TRBV10-3
CDR3: ASTETGGSGNTIY; J: TRBJ1-3; V: TRBV6-1
CDR3: ASSLLLANSPLH; J: TRBJ1-6; V: TRBV4-1
CDR3: ASSPPGQFQETQY; J: TRBJ2-5; V: TRBV18
CDR3: ASRSGNYGYT; J: TRBJ1-2; V: TRBV19
CDR3: ASSFTSGRSDEQF; J: TRBJ2-1; V: TRBV27
CDR3: ASRNTGTGIRNTIY; J: TRBJ1-3; V: TRBV19
CDR3: ASSQGLKETQY; J: TRBJ2-5; V: TRBV28
CDR3: ASSVASGSRLGEQF; J: TRBJ2-1; V: TRBV9
CDR3: ASSDSGRTGTEAF; J: TRBJ1-1; V: TRBV6-4
CDR3: ASSFGGGKYNEQF; J: TRBJ2-1; V: TRBV28
CDR3: ASSYRQGSGNTIY; J: TRBJ1-3; V: TRBV6-5
CDR3: ASSQSRTGGVRDTDTQY; J: TRBJ2-3; V: TRBV23-1
CDR3: SVGGSYGYT; J: TRBJ1-2; V: TRBV29-1
CDR3: ASSRLAGLAGELF; J: TRBJ2-2; V: TRBV5-8
CDR3: ASSFPGQGNEKLF; J: TRBJ1-4; V: TRBV28
CDR3: SVLQYQNTEAF; J: TRBJ1-1; V: TRBV29-1
CDR3: ASSLDLGRGLEQY; J: TRBJ2-7; V: TRBV5-1
CDR3: ASSGQGNTEAF; J: TRBJ1-1; V: TRBV2
CDR3: ASSYRESQPQH; J: TRBJ1-5; V: TRBV28
CDR3: ASSDQREGRDNEQF; J: TRBJ2-1; V: TRBV14
CDR3: ASSLPGLAGGPQF; J: TRBJ2-1; V: TRBV18
CDR3: ASSGTDGGYT; J: TRBJ1-2; V: TRBV9
CDR3: ASSYQGPYEQY; J: TRBJ2-7; V: TRBV6-5
CDR3: ASSLNPVPY; J: TRBJ2-7; V: TRBV7-9
CDR3: ATLVGGGEKLF; J: TRBJ1-4; V: TRBV28
CDR3: ASSWGQYLNTEAF; J: TRBJ1-1; V: TRBV7-8
CDR3: ASSLISVYGYT; J: TRBJ1-2; V: TRBV5-4
CDR3: ASSPWGSGANTDTQY; J: TRBJ2-3; V: TRBV28
CDR3: ASSPQGTGDTEAF; J: TRBJ1-1; V: TRBV18
CDR3: ASSQATSNTGELF; J: TRBJ2-2; V: TRBV4-1
CDR3: ASSPHGGGETQY; J: TRBJ2-5; V: TRBV7-2
CDR3: ASSGTGGLVRNTIY; J: TRBJ1-3; V: TRBV28
CDR3: ASSGVAGGTPYSQETQY; J: TRBJ2-5; V: TRBV5-4
CDR3: ATSRGQGEETQY; J: TRBJ2-5; V: TRBV15
CDR3: ASTRLMDYGYT; J: TRBJ1-2; V: TRBV7-8
CDR3: ASSNDGQGNQPQH; J: TRBJ1-5; V: TRBV5-1
CDR3: ASSPRANEKLF; J: TRBJ1-4; V: TRBV18
CDR3: ASSELVSGTNEKLF; J: TRBJ1-4; V: TRBV5-1
CDR3: ASSPEQGRAFTDTQY; J: TRBJ2-3; V: TRBV5-8